This T cell receptor beta chain emerged from a study of shared clonotypes between healthy human individuals (dated by TCRdb to the early 2020s). The study in broad terms: The cohort comprised a couple of women and a few men aged 18 to 49 years. To estimate repertoire size and how much clonotypes are shared between individuals, the study performed deep sequencing of blood TCR repertoires from five healthy adults. Libraries were prepared and TCR repertoires were sequenced by different laboratories using diverse techniques, in order to increase sequencing depth and limit assay-specific biases. For each donor, CD4 naive and CD4 memory were each given three plates, CD8 naive was given two plates, and CD8 memory was given one plate. Each donor's leukapheresis produced roughly between roughly 0.85 and 9.5 billion PBMCs.

This clone occurred many times. The specificity of this receptor is unknown. Qualities for individual bases were not recorded, and no much larger clone is one base off. Using the deep immunoSEQ assay, multiplex PCR amplified TCR CDR3 regions from genomic DNA. For each cell subset, the extracted genomic DNA was distributed evenly across all wells of several immunoSEQ 96-well plates, and each plate served as one replicate. For sorted subsets, 150 to 250 ng genomic DNA, equal to some 28,000 T cell genomes, was loaded into each replicate PCR. Purified libraries were measured with a Qubit 3.0 fluorometer, size-checked on a Bioanalyzer 2100, and measured again with the KAPA Library Quantification kit. Each immunoSEQ 96-well plate was sequenced on its own single-read 150-cycle Illumina NextSeq 550 flow cell. In the authors' own workflow: Because the immunoSEQ output included only junctional sequences and no quality scores, the filtering could not be the same as the filtering used for full-length reads. To assign V/J genes and CDR3, sequences were annotated using PyIR, a Python wrapper for IgBLAST v1.9, with IMGT germline references. Reads were removed for weak V/J assignments (E-value above 1e-6), missing CDR3, stop codons, out-of-frame junctions, or ambiguous translated residues. V3J clonotypes were defined as sequences sharing an identical inferred V gene, J gene, and CDR3 amino acid sequence. Percentage overlap between repertoires was calculated by dividing the number of shared unique clonotypes by the size of the smaller repertoire. Three approaches were used to assess repertoire richness: RTK rarefaction, the Chao1 estimator, and Recon v2.1 estimates of unobserved clonotypes. For all TCRbeta clonotypes obtained by the gDNA method from a few donors, generation probabilities were computed with OLGA. TCRdb provides this immuneACCESS table in a form limited to in-frame rearrangements. Some clones are lacking; in checked studies, under half of them reflect an unresolved V gene, and why the rest are absent is not known. The DNA was the basis for D and trimming; V, J and clone size are from that table. For this sample there are some 980,000 clones; around three quarters appear just once. Around 1.4% of the sample lies in the top ten.

The cysteine opens and the phenylalanine closes a CDR3 of 15 amino acids. Solely the CDR3 DNA is kept, with 45 bases framed from the first base. Trimming takes 5 bases from V and 0 bases from J, and the germline ends sit 11 bases apart. From a lookup of the germline V gene, CDR1 and CDR2 are MNHNS and SASEGT. Healthy HIV-negative adults with no recently reported acute infections or vaccinations were included as donors. Every donor was a Caucasian adult residing in Nashville, Tennessee, USA. CD4+ T cells were enriched by magnetic negative selection, after which naive cells were positively selected on CD45RA and the negative fraction was taken as the memory subset. Blood was collected by leukapheresis, and PBMCs were isolated by Ficoll-Histopaque density gradient centrifugation and then cryopreserved in liquid nitrogen vapor phase. Analytical flow cytometry was used to check the purity and quantity of each magnetically sorted T cell population. Genomic DNA was isolated from every sorted fraction and measured by UV absorbance on a Nanodrop 2000c.

Broad study findings and their caveats: Because the study included a small number of donors, the genetic and exposure-history diversity represented was limited. Larger estimated clonotype richness was generally found for naive subsets than for memory subsets. Compared with non-shared clonotypes, clonotypes shared by all four sorted-subset donors had higher generation probabilities. Sampling was restricted to blood, and TCR repertoires in tissue are likely to differ from TCR repertoires in blood. When several donors were compared, the shared fraction of clonotypes was about 5.4% for naive CD4, 3.5% to 4% for naive CD8, about 2.4% for memory CD4, and 0.4% for memory CD8. Even with the large sequencing depth, rarefaction of the sorted-subset datasets indicated that sequencing was incomplete. Based on pairwise subsampling, the degree of clonotype sharing among donors was expected to be affected by sequencing depth.

The chain links TRBV6-1 with TRBJ1-5; the D gene identity is not certain. Specimen: memory CD4+ T cells sorted from blood. The cell subset or site label on this specimen signifies: CD45RA-negative fraction. The sequence was collected from a young man in good health. Read as DNA, the sequence is TGTGCCAGCAGTCCGTGGATCAATAGCAATCAGCCCCAGCATTTT. Translated, this is CASSPWINSNQPQHF.